A selection of T cell receptor beta chains follows, all from one sample in a study of CD8 T cells in ankylosing spondylitis. MiXCR, applied by TCRdb to the 5' RACE reads, yields one record per CDR3 protein. The table includes over 450,000 distinct CDR3 sequences, over 9.5% detected once. The specimen sequenced was blood, either unsorted or a sorted T cell fraction (not recorded which). All receptors come from a male donor with ankylosing spondylitis. Both conserved end residues are part of each CDR3. Each record gives: D gene, J gene, V gene, clone size, CDR3 protein, CDR3 DNA. D genes are given only for firm matches. Clone size appears in some rows only: once, few, many, or a class for an expanded clone.

d_call: -; j_call: TRBJ2-2; v_call: TRBV29-1; clone_size: many; cdr3_aa: CSVGYRTNTGELFF; cdr3_nt: TGCAGCGTTGGGTACCGGACGAACACCGGGGAGCTGTTTTTT
d_call: -; j_call: TRBJ2-1; v_call: TRBV5-5; clone_size: few; cdr3_aa: CASSRRYEQFF; cdr3_nt: TGTGCCAGCAGTAGGAGGTATGAGCAGTTCTTC
d_call: -; j_call: TRBJ1-5; v_call: TRBV3-1; clone_size: -; cdr3_aa: CASSQNGGEPQHF; cdr3_nt: TGTGCCAGCAGCCAAAACGGCGGGGAGCCCCAGCATTTT
d_call: TRBD2; j_call: TRBJ2-1; v_call: TRBV5-5; clone_size: -; cdr3_aa: CASSLEVAGVGYYNEQFF; cdr3_nt: TGTGCCAGCAGCTTGGAGGTAGCGGGAGTGGGTTACTACAATGAGCAGTTCTTC
d_call: TRBD1; j_call: TRBJ2-5; v_call: TRBV4-2; clone_size: -; cdr3_aa: CASSLDRGEETQYF; cdr3_nt: TGTGCCAGCAGCCTGGACAGGGGCGAAGAGACCCAGTACTTC
d_call: TRBD2; j_call: TRBJ2-1; v_call: TRBV14; clone_size: -; cdr3_aa: CASSPMGTSGRANPHNEQFF; cdr3_nt: TGTGCCAGCAGCCCAATGGGGACTAGCGGGAGGGCCAATCCCCACAATGAGCAGTTCTTC
d_call: -; j_call: TRBJ2-3; v_call: TRBV12-3/TRBV12-4; clone_size: -; cdr3_aa: CASSSGGVGGTDTQYF; cdr3_nt: TGTGCCAGCAGTTCGGGTGGGGTTGGGGGTACAGATACGCAGTATTTT
d_call: -; j_call: TRBJ1-1; v_call: TRBV7-9; clone_size: -; cdr3_aa: CASSPSPGYTEAFF; cdr3_nt: TGTGCCAGCAGCCCGTCCCCGGGCTACACTGAAGCTTTCTTT
d_call: TRBD2; j_call: TRBJ2-1; v_call: TRBV5-4; clone_size: -; cdr3_aa: CASRASGNKGEQFF; cdr3_nt: TGTGCCAGCAGGGCTAGCGGGAACAAGGGTGAGCAGTTCTTC
d_call: -; j_call: TRBJ2-7; v_call: TRBV2; clone_size: -; cdr3_aa: CASKLGQAYELEQYF; cdr3_nt: TGTGCCAGCAAACTGGGGCAGGCCTACGAGCTTGAGCAGTACTTC
d_call: -; j_call: TRBJ2-1; v_call: TRBV20-1; clone_size: few; cdr3_aa: CSAFLAPRSHEQFF; cdr3_nt: TGCAGTGCTTTCTTAGCCCCTCGTAGCCATGAGCAGTTCTTC
d_call: TRBD1; j_call: TRBJ2-7; v_call: TRBV20-1; clone_size: few; cdr3_aa: CSAEGATRLITYEQYF; cdr3_nt: TGCAGTGCTGAGGGGGCTACTAGGCTTATCACCTACGAGCAGTACTTC
d_call: TRBD1; j_call: TRBJ1-2; v_call: TRBV24-1; clone_size: -; cdr3_aa: CATSDFRTGGFGYGYTF; cdr3_nt: TGTGCCACCAGTGATTTCAGGACAGGGGGCTTTGGCTATGGCTACACCTTC
d_call: -; j_call: TRBJ2-1; v_call: TRBV6-1; clone_size: -; cdr3_aa: CATLGAGHYNEQFF; cdr3_nt: TGTGCCACCCTGGGAGCGGGACACTACAATGAGCAGTTCTTC
d_call: -; j_call: TRBJ2-2; v_call: TRBV20-1; clone_size: few; cdr3_aa: CSAWTVGRKNTGELFF; cdr3_nt: TGCAGTGCCTGGACCGTCGGCAGGAAGAACACCGGGGAGCTGTTTTTT
d_call: -; j_call: TRBJ2-7; v_call: TRBV20-1; clone_size: -; cdr3_aa: CSARQVLSYEQYF; cdr3_nt: TGCAGTGCTAGGCAGGTACTATCCTACGAGCAGTACTTC
d_call: -; j_call: TRBJ2-3; v_call: TRBV28; clone_size: -; cdr3_aa: CASKSSTDTQYF; cdr3_nt: TGTGCCAGCAAATCTAGCACAGATACGCAGTATTTT
d_call: -; j_call: TRBJ2-4; v_call: TRBV5-1; clone_size: many; cdr3_aa: CASSLGITAKNIQYF; cdr3_nt: TGCGCCAGCAGCTTGGGAATCACAGCCAAAAACATTCAGTACTTC
d_call: TRBD1; j_call: TRBJ1-5; v_call: TRBV12-3/TRBV12-4; clone_size: -; cdr3_aa: CASSSTTGGGNQPQHF; cdr3_nt: TGTGCCAGCAGTTCCACGACAGGGGGCGGTAATCAGCCCCAGCATTTT
d_call: TRBD2; j_call: TRBJ2-1; v_call: TRBV12-3/TRBV12-4; clone_size: many; cdr3_aa: CASSDPRGLATNNEQFF; cdr3_nt: TGTGCCAGCAGTGACCCTAGGGGACTAGCGACAAACAATGAGCAGTTCTTC
d_call: -; j_call: TRBJ1-1; v_call: TRBV11-2; clone_size: many; cdr3_aa: CASSPGANTEAFF; cdr3_nt: TGTGCCAGCAGCCCTGGAGCGAACACTGAAGCTTTCTTT
d_call: -; j_call: TRBJ1-1; v_call: TRBV7-9; clone_size: -; cdr3_aa: CASSLGATGRAFF; cdr3_nt: TGTGCCAGCAGCTTAGGCGCAACAGGGAGGGCTTTCTTT
d_call: -; j_call: TRBJ2-3; v_call: TRBV24-1; clone_size: -; cdr3_aa: CATSEPGTSDTQYF; cdr3_nt: TGTGCCACCAGTGAGCCCGGGACTTCCGATACGCAGTATTTT
d_call: -; j_call: TRBJ1-1; v_call: TRBV3-1; clone_size: -; cdr3_aa: CASSQDIQVEAFF; cdr3_nt: TGTGCCAGCAGCCAAGATATCCAGGTTGAAGCTTTCTTT
d_call: -; j_call: TRBJ1-2; v_call: TRBV20-1; clone_size: -; cdr3_aa: CSATPFLGADYGYTF; cdr3_nt: TGCAGTGCTACCCCTTTTTTAGGGGCTGACTATGGCTACACCTTC
d_call: -; j_call: TRBJ1-3; v_call: TRBV2; clone_size: few; cdr3_aa: CASSDFSGNTIYF; cdr3_nt: TGTGCCAGCAGTGACTTCTCTGGAAACACCATATATTTT
d_call: TRBD2; j_call: TRBJ2-1; v_call: TRBV15; clone_size: many; cdr3_aa: CATSGTRSGEQFF; cdr3_nt: TGTGCCACCAGCGGGACTAGATCGGGTGAGCAGTTCTTC
d_call: TRBD2; j_call: TRBJ2-1; v_call: TRBV6-6; clone_size: few; cdr3_aa: CATSGTLNEQFF; cdr3_nt: TGTGCAACTAGCGGGACCCTGAATGAGCAGTTCTTC
d_call: -; j_call: TRBJ1-4; v_call: TRBV3-1; clone_size: many; cdr3_aa: CASRYGSTNEKLFF; cdr3_nt: TGTGCCAGCAGATACGGATCAACTAATGAAAAACTGTTTTTT
d_call: TRBD2; j_call: TRBJ2-3; v_call: TRBV10-3; clone_size: many; cdr3_aa: CAISELAGADTQYF; cdr3_nt: TGTGCCATCAGTGAACTAGCGGGAGCAGATACGCAGTATTTT
d_call: TRBD2; j_call: TRBJ2-1; v_call: TRBV11-1; clone_size: few; cdr3_aa: CASSLETSLLAGHYNEQFF; cdr3_nt: TGTGCCAGCAGCTTAGAAACTTCCCTACTAGCGGGGCATTACAATGAGCAGTTCTTC
d_call: TRBD1; j_call: TRBJ2-1; v_call: TRBV24-1; clone_size: -; cdr3_aa: CATSGDSFYNEQFF; cdr3_nt: TGTGCCACCAGTGGGGACAGTTTCTACAATGAGCAGTTCTTC
d_call: TRBD1; j_call: TRBJ1-6; v_call: TRBV20-1; clone_size: -; cdr3_aa: CSAGGGGGLNSPLHF; cdr3_nt: TGCAGTGCTGGAGGGGGCGGAGGGCTTAATTCACCCCTCCACTTT
d_call: TRBD1; j_call: TRBJ2-3; v_call: TRBV20-1; clone_size: -; cdr3_aa: CSARYLGQGYADTQYF; cdr3_nt: TGCAGTGCTAGATATTTGGGACAGGGCTACGCGGATACGCAGTATTTT
d_call: -; j_call: TRBJ2-7; v_call: TRBV7-9; clone_size: -; cdr3_aa: CASRFRVSRIYEQYF; cdr3_nt: TGTGCCAGCAGATTCAGGGTATCCCGAATCTACGAGCAGTACTTC
d_call: TRBD2; j_call: TRBJ2-2; v_call: TRBV10-1; clone_size: few; cdr3_aa: CATRRGSATGELFF; cdr3_nt: TGCGCCACCCGGCGGGGGTCGGCCACCGGGGAGCTGTTTTTT
d_call: -; j_call: TRBJ2-1; v_call: TRBV29-1; clone_size: -; cdr3_aa: CSVEGGNNEQFF; cdr3_nt: TGCAGCGTTGAGGGCGGTAACAATGAGCAGTTCTTC
d_call: TRBD2; j_call: TRBJ2-5; v_call: TRBV27; clone_size: -; cdr3_aa: CASSLIGGSETQYF; cdr3_nt: TGTGCCAGCAGTTTAATTGGCGGGAGCGAGACCCAGTACTTC
d_call: TRBD2; j_call: TRBJ2-1; v_call: TRBV24-1; clone_size: -; cdr3_aa: CATSGGGRAEGYEQFF; cdr3_nt: TGTGCCACCAGTGGGGGCGGGAGGGCGGAGGGGTATGAGCAGTTCTTC
d_call: TRBD2; j_call: TRBJ2-4; v_call: TRBV24-1; clone_size: -; cdr3_aa: CATSDSREGRAKNIQYF; cdr3_nt: TGTGCCACCAGTGATTCCCGGGAGGGTAGAGCCAAAAACATTCAGTACTTC
d_call: TRBD2; j_call: TRBJ2-2; v_call: TRBV12-3/TRBV12-4; clone_size: few; cdr3_aa: CASRGTSQAGELFF; cdr3_nt: TGTGCCAGCAGGGGGACTAGCCAAGCCGGGGAGCTGTTTTTT
d_call: TRBD1; j_call: TRBJ2-1; v_call: TRBV24-1; clone_size: many; cdr3_aa: CATSDFRQGAGNEQFF; cdr3_nt: TGTGCCACCAGTGATTTTAGACAGGGGGCCGGCAATGAGCAGTTCTTC
d_call: -; j_call: TRBJ2-1; v_call: TRBV7-9; clone_size: few; cdr3_aa: CASSLGDYEQFF; cdr3_nt: TGTGCCAGCAGCTTAGGTGACTATGAGCAGTTCTTC
d_call: -; j_call: TRBJ2-1; v_call: TRBV20-1; clone_size: many; cdr3_aa: CSAGGRGWNEQFF; cdr3_nt: TGCAGTGCTGGGGGGAGGGGGTGGAATGAGCAGTTCTTC
d_call: TRBD2; j_call: TRBJ2-1; v_call: TRBV11-2; clone_size: few; cdr3_aa: CASCRLAGGGYEQFF; cdr3_nt: TGTGCCAGCTGTCGTCTAGCGGGAGGGGGGTATGAGCAGTTCTTC
d_call: -; j_call: TRBJ1-6; v_call: TRBV5-6; clone_size: -; cdr3_aa: CASSREGSPLHF; cdr3_nt: TGTGCCAGCAGCCGAGAAGGGTCACCCCTCCACTTT